This TCR beta chain is drawn from a study of CD8 T cells in ankylosing spondylitis. Study results and limitations: A motif in TCR beta, a set of seven to nine highly homologous variants, appeared characteristic of ankylosing spondylitis blood. Disease-linked clones displayed a CD8+ phenotype and appeared relatively rarely in peripheral blood.

TCRdb analysed the 5' RACE reads with MiXCR anew, one entry per CDR3 protein. The repertoire holds 350,000 to 450,000 distinct CDR3 sequences, with 20% to 30% as singletons. About this clonotype itself: Antigen specificity is unknown.

With 5 bases clipped from V and 2 bases from J, the junction kept 5 bases outside the gene matches. The germline gives CDR1 SEHNR, CDR2 FQNEAQ (reference sequence). The CDR3 is 15 residues long. Sequencing was carried out using blood, either unsorted or a sorted T cell fraction (not recorded which). This chain joins TRBV7-9 and TRBJ1-5, with 8 positions matching TRBD1. The receptor was isolated from a male donor with ankylosing spondylitis. The CDR3 sequence is CASSKGTGRNQPQHF. CDR3 in DNA: TGTGCCAGCAGCAAAGGGACAGGCCGCAATCAGCCCCAGCATTTT.